These T cell receptor beta chains were read from a single sample in a study of early T cells in non-severe SARS-CoV-2 infection. TCRdb fed the 5' RACE reads into MiXCR, producing one record per CDR3 protein. The sample contains roughly 70,000 distinct CDR3 sequences, more than 15% of which appear only once. Sequences were derived from whole blood, sampled at baseline. The receptors here all came from an adult who was a healthcare worker with PCR-confirmed SARS-CoV-2 infection or an uninfected control (not recorded which). Both conserved end residues are part of each CDR3. The D gene is left open where the match is weak. The size entry is marked missing in some rows and otherwise reads once, few, many or a size class.

TRBV3-1	15	.	.	TRBJ1-2	CASSQGLTDNYGYTF	TGTGCCAGCAGCCAAGGACTCACAGATAACTATGGCTACACCTTC
TRBV6-2/TRBV6-3	14	few	.	TRBJ1-1	CASSYKGSDTEAFF	TGTGCCAGCAGTTACAAGGGGTCCGACACTGAAGCTTTCTTT
TRBV7-2	14	.	.	TRBJ2-5	CASSLVGFGETQYF	TGTGCCAGCAGCTTAGTTGGATTTGGGGAGACCCAGTACTTC
TRBV7-9	14	few	.	TRBJ2-6	CASMWAAGANVLTF	TGTGCCAGCATGTGGGCGGCTGGGGCCAACGTCCTGACTTTC
TRBV18	14	.	.	TRBJ2-7	CASSPFLGSYEQYF	TGTGCCAGCTCACCGTTTCTCGGGTCCTACGAGCAGTACTTC
TRBV3-1	16	.	TRBD1	TRBJ2-2	CASSQRTGVNTGELFF	TGTGCCAGCAGCCAAAGGACAGGGGTTAACACCGGGGAGCTGTTTTTT
TRBV7-9	15	few	.	TRBJ2-3	CASSLASTSTDTQYF	TGTGCCAGCAGCTTAGCCTCTACATCAACAGATACGCAGTATTTT
TRBV6-2/TRBV6-3	15	few	.	TRBJ2-7	CASSFGVQGSYEQYF	TGTGCCAGCAGTTTCGGGGTACAGGGCTCCTACGAGCAGTACTTC
TRBV28	12	.	.	TRBJ2-7	CASSSASYEQYF	TGTGCCAGCAGTTCAGCCTCCTACGAGCAGTACTTC
TRBV9	12	many	.	TRBJ2-2	CASSPGTGELFF	TGTGCCAGCAGCCCCGGCACCGGGGAGCTGTTTTTT
TRBV7-9	13	.	.	TRBJ2-3	CASSLGLQGTQYF	TGTGCCAGCAGCTTGGGACTTCAAGGTACGCAGTATTTT
TRBV6-6	15	many	TRBD1	TRBJ2-7	CASRAAGTGAYEQYF	TGTGCCAGCAGAGCAGCCGGGACAGGAGCCTACGAGCAGTACTTC
TRBV11-2	17	few	TRBD2	TRBJ2-1	CASSSLTSGASYNEQFF	TGTGCCAGCAGCTCCTTGACTAGCGGTGCCTCCTACAATGAGCAGTTCTTC
TRBV9	14	.	.	TRBJ1-2	CASSGGTGNYGYTF	TGTGCCAGCAGCGGAGGTACAGGCAACTATGGCTACACCTTC
TRBV16	16	few	TRBD1	TRBJ1-4	CASSQSTAGGNEKLFF	TGTGCCAGCAGCCAATCGACCGCAGGGGGAAATGAAAAACTGTTTTTT
TRBV25-1	16	many	.	TRBJ2-2	CASSGVGVGSLGELFF	TGTGCCAGCAGTGGCGTAGGGGTAGGGTCCCTCGGGGAGCTGTTTTTT
TRBV12-5	15	few	.	TRBJ2-1	CASGLGTAGRNEQFF	TGTGCTAGTGGTTTGGGGACAGCTGGCCGGAATGAGCAGTTCTTC
TRBV7-9	15	.	TRBD2	TRBJ2-5	CASSPGLAGGETQYF	TGTGCCAGCAGCCCGGGACTAGCGGGTGGAGAGACCCAGTACTTC
TRBV27	12	.	.	TRBJ2-7	CASGQSVGEQYF	TGTGCCAGCGGGCAGAGCGTCGGGGAGCAGTACTTC
TRBV6-2/TRBV6-3	16	.	.	TRBJ2-6	CASSYQDGSGANVLTF	TGTGCCAGCAGTTACCAGGACGGCTCTGGGGCCAACGTCCTGACTTTC
TRBV7-2	14	.	.	TRBJ1-2	CASSFDNANYGYTF	TGTGCCAGCAGCTTTGACAATGCTAACTATGGCTACACCTTC
TRBV5-5	13	few	.	TRBJ2-3	CASSHEGTDTQYF	TGTGCCAGCAGCCACGAGGGCACAGATACGCAGTATTTT
TRBV30	16	.	.	TRBJ1-2	CAWSVAGRDFLDGYTF	TGTGCCTGGAGTGTAGCGGGCAGGGACTTTCTTGATGGCTACACCTTC
TRBV20-1	17	.	TRBD2	TRBJ2-3	CSARPPGGGLGTDTQYF	TGCAGTGCTAGGCCCCCTGGCGGGGGGCTCGGCACAGATACGCAGTATTTT
TRBV6-2/TRBV6-3	16	.	TRBD1	TRBJ2-7	CASSRIGEGARYEQYF	TGTGCCAGCAGTCGCATTGGTGAGGGGGCGAGGTACGAGCAGTACTTC
TRBV20-1	14	many	.	TRBJ2-3	CSARTGGRGDTQYF	TGCAGTGCTAGGACCGGGGGCCGGGGAGATACGCAGTATTTT
TRBV5-1	15	.	.	TRBJ1-1	CASSLATAGYAEAFF	TGCGCCAGCAGCTTGGCCACAGCAGGCTACGCTGAAGCTTTCTTT
TRBV7-6	16	.	TRBD1	TRBJ2-5	CASSLLGTGQQETQYF	TGTGCCAGCAGCTTACTCGGGACAGGGCAGCAAGAGACCCAGTACTTC
TRBV7-9	15	.	.	TRBJ2-3	CASSGWISSTDTQYF	TGTGCCAGCAGCGGCTGGATCTCCTCGACAGATACGCAGTATTTT
TRBV10-3	12	.	.	TRBJ1-4	CAISESGRLLFF	TGTGCCATCAGTGAGTCTGGCAGGTTGCTGTTTTTT
TRBV4-1	18	few	.	TRBJ2-2	CASSQDFQGRGGTGELFF	TGCGCCAGCAGCCAAGATTTTCAGGGCAGGGGAGGCACCGGGGAGCTGTTTTTT
TRBV5-1	12	many	.	TRBJ2-7	CASGDMPEEQYF	TGCGCCAGCGGGGACATGCCGGAAGAGCAGTACTTC
TRBV9	13	.	.	TRBJ1-5	CASSVGSREPQHF	TGTGCCAGCAGCGTAGGCTCCCGGGAGCCCCAGCATTTT
TRBV11-2	14	few	.	TRBJ1-2	CASSLDRGGNGYTF	TGTGCCAGCAGCTTAGATCGAGGGGGGAATGGCTACACCTTC
TRBV24-1	16	.	TRBD2	TRBJ2-1	CATSDPSGGGRREQFF	TGTGCCACCAGCGATCCTAGCGGGGGGGGGCGCCGTGAGCAGTTCTTC
TRBV6-4	13	many	.	TRBJ2-7	CASSDPSTGEQYF	TGTGCCAGCAGTGACCCCTCAACAGGCGAGCAGTACTTC
TRBV18	18	few	.	TRBJ2-6	CASSPPIDSSSGANVLTF	TGTGCCAGCTCACCACCGATCGACAGTTCCTCTGGGGCCAACGTCCTGACTTTC
TRBV5-4	14	.	TRBD1	TRBJ1-2	CASSPAGTAYGYTF	TGTGCCAGCAGCCCCGCCGGGACAGCCTATGGCTACACCTTC
TRBV6-5	13	few	.	TRBJ2-3	CASSGPGQGTQYF	TGTGCCAGCAGTGGGCCGGGACAAGGAACGCAGTATTTT
TRBV9	14	few	TRBD1	TRBJ2-3	CASSVVPGGNTQYF	TGTGCCAGCAGCGTAGTGCCAGGGGGAAATACGCAGTATTTT
TRBV6-6	14	.	.	TRBJ2-7	CASSSTGSPYEQYF	TGTGCCAGCAGTTCTACCGGGAGTCCCTACGAGCAGTACTTC
TRBV5-4	14	.	TRBD1	TRBJ1-2	CASSLDRGNYGYTF	TGTGCCAGCAGTTTAGACAGGGGAAACTATGGCTACACCTTC
TRBV20-1	15	few	.	TRBJ2-1	CSARDSGELRNEQFF	TGCAGTGCTAGAGATTCGGGAGAATTGAGAAATGAGCAGTTCTTC
TRBV5-4	16	.	TRBD2	TRBJ2-3	CASSLAPSGATDTQYF	TGTGCCAGCAGCTTGGCGCCTAGCGGGGCTACAGATACGCAGTATTTT
TRBV20-1	13	few	.	TRBJ2-3	CSVQASGTDTQYF	TGCAGTGTACAGGCTAGCGGCACAGATACGCAGTATTTT
TRBV25-1	13	few	.	TRBJ1-2	CASSEPGLGGYTF	TGTGCCAGCAGTGAACCAGGGTTGGGCGGCTACACCTTC
TRBV11-2	15	.	.	TRBJ2-3	CASSFYGGSTDTQYF	TGTGCCAGCAGCTTTTATGGGGGTAGCACAGATACGCAGTATTTT
TRBV6-2/TRBV6-3	15	.	TRBD2	TRBJ2-7	CASSLGLAGPYEQYF	TGTGCCAGCAGCCTCGGACTAGCGGGACCCTACGAGCAGTACTTC
TRBV15	14	few	.	TRBJ2-1	CATSTGTAYNEQFF	TGTGCCACCAGCACGGGAACTGCCTACAATGAGCAGTTCTTC
TRBV5-4	16	.	TRBD2	TRBJ2-1	CASSLRTSGGYNEQFF	TGTGCCAGCAGCTTGCGGACTAGCGGGGGATACAATGAGCAGTTCTTC
TRBV12-3/TRBV12-4	15	.	.	TRBJ2-2	CASSLHSGNTGELFF	TGTGCCAGCAGTTTACATTCGGGAAACACCGGGGAGCTGTTTTTT
TRBV20-1	14	.	.	TRBJ2-6	CSALHRSGANVLTF	TGCAGTGCCCTACACCGCTCTGGGGCCAACGTCCTGACTTTC
TRBV4-1	14	few	.	TRBJ2-7	CASSQDWGSYEQYF	TGCGCCAGCAGCCAAGATTGGGGGAGTTACGAGCAGTACTTC
TRBV20-1	17	.	.	TRBJ1-1	CSASLGARGPLNTEAFF	TGCAGTGCTAGTTTGGGGGCGCGGGGCCCCCTGAACACTGAAGCTTTCTTT
TRBV20-1	14	many	TRBD2	TRBJ2-7	CSARDSGGLYEQYF	TGCAGTGCTAGAGATAGCGGGGGGTTGTACGAGCAGTACTTC
TRBV20-1	15	.	.	TRBJ1-6	CSARDKGFNNSPLHF	TGCAGTGCTAGAGATAAGGGTTTTAATAATTCACCCCTCCACTTT
TRBV3-2	17	.	.	TRBJ2-7	CASSQERLAGRTYEQYF	TGTGCCAGCAGCCAAGAGAGGTTGGCAGGGAGAACCTACGAGCAGTACTTC